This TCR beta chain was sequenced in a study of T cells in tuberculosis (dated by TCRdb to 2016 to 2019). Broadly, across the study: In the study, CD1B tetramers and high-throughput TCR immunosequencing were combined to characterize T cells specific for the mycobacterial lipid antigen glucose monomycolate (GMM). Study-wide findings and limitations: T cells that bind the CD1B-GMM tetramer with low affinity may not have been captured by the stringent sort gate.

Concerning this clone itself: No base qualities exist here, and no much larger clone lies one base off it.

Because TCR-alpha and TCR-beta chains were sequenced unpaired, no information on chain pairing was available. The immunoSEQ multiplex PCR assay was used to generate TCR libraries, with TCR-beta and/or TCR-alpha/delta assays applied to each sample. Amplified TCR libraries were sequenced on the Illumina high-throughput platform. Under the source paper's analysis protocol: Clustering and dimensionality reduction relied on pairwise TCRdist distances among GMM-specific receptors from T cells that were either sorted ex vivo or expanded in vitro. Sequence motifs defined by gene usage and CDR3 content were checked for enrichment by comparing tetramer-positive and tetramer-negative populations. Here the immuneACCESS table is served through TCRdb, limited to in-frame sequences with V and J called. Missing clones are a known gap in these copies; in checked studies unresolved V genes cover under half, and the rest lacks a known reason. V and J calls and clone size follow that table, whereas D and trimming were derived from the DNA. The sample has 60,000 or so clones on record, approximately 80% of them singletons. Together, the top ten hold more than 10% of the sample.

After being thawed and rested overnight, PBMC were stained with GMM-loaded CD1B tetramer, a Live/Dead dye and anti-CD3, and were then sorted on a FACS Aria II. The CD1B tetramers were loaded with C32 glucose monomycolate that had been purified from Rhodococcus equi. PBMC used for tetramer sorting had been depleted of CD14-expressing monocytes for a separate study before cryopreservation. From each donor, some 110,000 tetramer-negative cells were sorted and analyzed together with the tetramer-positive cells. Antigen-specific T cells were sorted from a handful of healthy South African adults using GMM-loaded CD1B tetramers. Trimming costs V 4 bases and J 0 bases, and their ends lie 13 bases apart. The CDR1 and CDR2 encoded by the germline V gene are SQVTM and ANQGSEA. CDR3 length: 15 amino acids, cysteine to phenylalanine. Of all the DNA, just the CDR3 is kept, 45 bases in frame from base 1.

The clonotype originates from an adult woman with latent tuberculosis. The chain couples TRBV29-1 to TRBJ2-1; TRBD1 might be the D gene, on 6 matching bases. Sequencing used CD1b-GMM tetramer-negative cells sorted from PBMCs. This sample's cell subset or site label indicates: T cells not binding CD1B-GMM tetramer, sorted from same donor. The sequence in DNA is TGCAGCGTTGCTTTGGGGGCAGGCTCCTACAATGAGCAGTTCTTC. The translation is CSVALGAGSYNEQFF.